These 29 T cell receptor beta chains share one sample of origin, sequenced in a study of T-cell memory formation after mild COVID-19. From the 5' RACE reads, TCRdb called clonotypes with MiXCR, one entry per CDR3 protein. The table records 130,000 to 150,000 distinct CDR3 sequences, about 19% of them present only once. The sequenced sample consisted of PBMCs or a T cell subset sorted from them (not recorded which). The receptors stem from an adult woman who had mild COVID-19 (a few samples of this study predate the infection). Cell type and time point are not known.

The rearrangement joins TRBV4-2 to TRBJ2-1, with TRBD2 identical over 9 bases. Unmatched junction bases numbered 5, after V lost 0 bases and J lost 5 bases. The germline V gene encodes CDR1 LGHNA and CDR2 YNFKEQ. The CDR3 covers 16 residues. The CDR3 reads CASSQERRGGHNEQFF. The CDR3 region has the DNA TGTGCCAGCAGCCAAGAAAGGCGGGGGGGCCACAATGAGCAGTTCTTC.

In this sample, this clonotype turned up many times. The chain joins TRBV5-1 to TRBJ2-7; no definite D call. The CDR3 totals 14 residues. CDR1 is SGHRS and CDR2 is YFSETQ in the germline V gene. Trimming removed 2 bases from V and 0 bases from J, with 9 bases in between. DNA of the CDR3: TGCGCCAGCAGCTTAGGCCAGAGCTCCTACGAGCAGTACTTC. Translation gives CASSLGQSSYEQYF.

This clonotype has only a few counts. The rearrangement links TRBV6-1 to TRBJ2-7; the match to TRBD1 covers 8 bases. CDR1 is MNHNS, CDR2 SASEGT, per germline. V was pared by 10 bases and J by 2 bases, with 13 bases of the junction left unmatched. The CDR3 sequence is 15 residues long. CDR3 nucleotide sequence: TGTGCCACCCAGGGGGCACTGGTCCGCGCCTACGAGCAGTACTTC. Translating gives CATQGALVRAYEQYF.

The chain employs TRBV6-6 and TRBJ2-5; 10 positions agree with TRBD1. V was clipped by 4 bases and J by 2 bases; unmatched bases: 4. CDR1 MNHNY and CDR2 SVGAGI come from the germline V gene (reference sequence). The CDR3 sequence is 15 residues long. CDR3 bases: TGTGCCAGCAGTTCCCGGGACAGGGGACAAGAGACCCAGTACTTC. Translating gives CASSSRDRGQETQYF.

CDR3 bases: TGTGCCAGCAGTTACTTTGCGGCCCCCAGCTCCTACAATGAGCAGTTCTTC. This codes for CASSYFAAPSSYNEQFF. The genes are TRBV6-5 and TRBJ2-1; D is ambiguous. Germline V lookup: CDR1 MNHEY, CDR2 SVGAGI. The V end was cut by 1 base, the J end by 0 bases, with 13 bases between. The CDR3 consists of 17 residues.

The chain employs TRBV7-2 and TRBJ2-5; D gene uncertain. In germline, CDR1 is SGHTA, CDR2 FQGNSA. The V gene lost 5 bases and the J gene lost 1 base, with 11 bases spanning the gap. The CDR3 spans 14 residues. The CDR3 bases are TGTGCCAGCAGCCAGAGCAGATCCCAAGAGACCCAGTACTTC. Protein: CASSQSRSQETQYF.

DNA of the CDR3: TGTGCCATCAGTGAGTCGAGTAGCGGGACTAAAGAGACCCAGTACTTC. Its protein is CAISESSSGTKETQYF. This chain uses TRBV10-3 with TRBJ2-5; 8 bases fit TRBD2. The length of the CDR3 is 16 residues. J gave up 3 bases and V 0 bases, and 6 bases lay outside the gene matches. Germline CDR1 and CDR2: ENHRY and SYGVKD.

This clonotype turned up a few times. V is TRBV11-1 and J is TRBJ2-2; TRBD2 matches at 13 bases. CDR3 length: 15 amino acids. Germline CDR1 SGHAT, CDR2 FQDESV (reference sequence). V shed 4 bases, J shed 6 bases, and the junction held 2 bases outside the gene matches. CDR3 region: CASSSTSGRAGELFF. CDR3 in DNA: TGTGCCAGCAGCTCTACTAGCGGGAGGGCCGGGGAGCTGTTTTTT.

This clonotype came up a few times. V gene TRBV6-5 combines with J gene TRBJ2-7, with TRBD2 matching over 9 bases. The length of the CDR3 is 13 residues. V trimming: 6 bases; J trimming: 1 base; junction bases outside the gene matches: 1. The V gene's germline CDR1 is MNHEY and CDR2 SVGAGI. The CDR3 nucleotides are TGTGCCAGCAGGACTAGCGGTTCCTACGAGCAGTACTTC. It translates to CASRTSGSYEQYF.

This clonotype was detected only a few times. This rearrangement joins TRBV24-1 to TRBJ2-5, with 7 bases aligning to TRBD1. There are 15 residues in the CDR3. J lost 2 bases, V lost 3 bases, and 5 bases had no gene match. Germline CDR1 reads KGHDR; CDR2 reads SFDVKD. In DNA, the CDR3 is TGTGCCACCAGTGATCCACAGGGGCTGCAAGAGACCCAGTACTTC. It codes for CATSDPQGLQETQYF.

The rearrangement links TRBV6-2 or TRBV6-3 to TRBJ1-2, with D unclear. The ends were cut back, 8 bases at V and 6 bases at J, with 16 bases in the middle. The CDR3 has 13 residues. Germline CDR1 MNHEY, CDR2 SVGEGT. The CDR3 DNA reads as TGTGCCAGCGGATCAGAGATTATTCATGGCTACACCTTC. This sequence encodes CASGSEIIHGYTF.

The J gene is TRBJ1-1, the V gene TRBV27; maybe TRBD1 (5 bases). The germline V gene has CDR1 MNHEY and CDR2 SMNVEV (reference sequence). The CDR3 loop spans 14 amino acids. V was pared by 4 bases and J by 3 bases, with 12 bases between. The CDR3 sequence is CASSSRVGDTEAFF. CDR3 nucleotide sequence: TGTGCCAGCAGTTCCAGGGTCGGGGACACTGAAGCTTTCTTT.

This clonotype was counted only a few times. The chain combines TRBV5-1 with TRBJ2-1; 10 nucleotides match TRBD2. The CDR3 consists of 16 residues. Germline V gene sequence: CDR1 SGHRS, CDR2 YFSETQ. V lost 2 bases, J lost 6 bases, and 8 bases stayed unmatched. Here the CDR3 reads CASSFLVGTSVNEQFF. The CDR3 DNA reads TGCGCCAGCAGCTTCCTGGTCGGGACTAGCGTCAATGAGCAGTTCTTC.

This clonotype was recorded a few times. This chain connects TRBV5-1 to TRBJ1-4; D is possibly TRBD1 (5 bases). Germline V gene data show CDR1 as SGHRS and CDR2 as YFSETQ. V was cut by 5 bases and J by 12 bases, with 17 bases left in between. This CDR3 region has 13 residues. The CDR3, as DNA: TGCGCCAGCAGAATCGGGCCAGGGTGGGAACTGTTTTTT. Amino acid sequence: CASRIGPGWELFF.

A single count supports this clonotype. This chain links TRBV11-2 with TRBJ1-1, with D unresolved. Trimming removed 5 bases from V and 3 bases from J, with 19 bases in between. CDR1 is SGHAT, CDR2 FQNNGV, per germline. This CDR3 comprises 16 residues. The CDR3 here is CASSTMSPGVHTEAFF. The CDR3 DNA is TGTGCCAGCAGCACCATGAGTCCTGGGGTCCACACTGAAGCTTTCTTT.

This clonotype was seen a few times. The chain is built from TRBV7-8 and TRBJ2-2, with a tentative D call TRBD1 (5 bases). The CDR3 totals 16 residues. Looked up from germline, CDR1 is SGHVS and CDR2 is FQNEAQ. The V end was cut by 1 base, the J end by 0 bases, with 9 bases between. The CDR3 DNA reads TGTGCCAGCAGCTTAGAGGGGCAGACGAACACCGGGGAGCTGTTTTTT. Translating gives CASSLEGQTNTGELFF.

At least ten counts were recorded for this clonotype. The J gene is TRBJ2-1, the V gene TRBV6-1, with 9 nucleotides matching TRBD1. Germline V gene sequence: CDR1 MNHNS, CDR2 SASEGT. V dropped 5 bases and J dropped 2; count of bases not matched to a gene: 4. The CDR3 consists of 15 residues. The CDR3 nucleotides read TGTGCCAGCAGTACCCGACAGGGGGCCTACAATGAGCAGTTCTTC. Translating it yields CASSTRQGAYNEQFF.

CDR3 in DNA: TGTGCCAGCAGTTACGCGGACAGAAATGAAGCTTTCTTT. Translated: CASSYADRNEAFF. The chain employs TRBV6-5 and TRBJ1-1, with D possibly TRBD1 on 6 matching bases. V was pared by 2 bases and J by 7 bases, with 11 bases between. This CDR3 has 13 residues. Germline V lookup: CDR1 MNHEY, CDR2 SVGAGI.

This clonotype was counted between two and nine times. This chain uses TRBV5-4 with TRBJ2-3; 8 bases fit TRBD1. From germline, CDR1 is SGHNT and CDR2 YYREEE (reference sequence). With 1 base clipped from V and 0 bases from J, the junction kept 10 bases outside the gene matches. This CDR3 contains 18 residues. CDR3 region: CASSLFSGGGTSTDTQYF. The CDR3 DNA reads TGTGCCAGCAGCTTGTTCTCAGGGGGCGGAACTAGCACAGATACGCAGTATTTT.

The chain combines TRBV7-9 with TRBJ2-7; a possible D gene is TRBD1 (6 bases). The CDR3 extends over 17 amino acids. The germline CDR1 and CDR2 sequences are SEHNR and FQNEAQ (reference sequence). Trimming pared 4 bases from V and 1 base from J, leaving 20 bases between. CDR3 in amino acids: CASSSVRARDTSYEQYF. As DNA, the CDR3 is TGTGCCAGCAGCTCCGTGCGTGCCCGGGACACTTCCTACGAGCAGTACTTC.

This clonotype was recorded a few times. The V call is TRBV24-1, the J call TRBJ2-5; D perhaps matches TRBD2 (5 bases). Germline values: CDR1 KGHDR, CDR2 SFDVKD. The CDR3 covers 16 residues. V shed 4 bases and J shed 4 bases, with 18 bases lying between them. The CDR3 nucleotides are TGTGCCACCAGTGAGCAAATCCGGGATCCTCGAGAGACCCAGTACTTC. It yields the protein CATSEQIRDPRETQYF.

Ten or more counts support this clonotype. For the CDR3, the DNA is TGTGCCACCAGTGAGCGGACAGCCCCGCAAGAGACCCAGTACTTC. It is translated as CATSERTAPQETQYF. The V gene is TRBV24-1, the J gene TRBJ2-5; a weak D match, TRBD1 (6 bases). V lost 4 bases and J 2 bases, leaving 13 bases between the germline ends. The CDR3 has 15 amino acids. Per the germline V gene, CDR1 is KGHDR and CDR2 is SFDVKD.

The chain recombines TRBV19 with TRBJ1-3; D remains unclear. The CDR3 loop spans 14 amino acids. Germline V gives CDR1 LNHDA, CDR2 SQIVND (reference sequence). Trimming left V 6 bases short and J 2 bases short, with 11 bases between. The CDR3 nucleotides read TGTGCCAGTAGCACCGGGCTAGCTGGAAACACCATATATTTT. Amino acid sequence: CASSTGLAGNTIYF.

In this sample, this clonotype turned up a few times. The V gene is TRBV5-5, the J gene TRBJ2-2, with D perhaps matching TRBD2 (6 bases). V lost 4 bases, J lost 4 bases, and 17 bases lay in between. Germline V gene data show CDR1 as SGHKS and CDR2 as YYEKEE (reference sequence). CDR3 size: 16 residues. CDR3 in amino acids: CASSPLGGDGTGELFF. The CDR3 DNA sequence: TGTGCCAGCAGCCCCCTAGGAGGGGACGGCACCGGGGAGCTGTTTTTT.

This rearrangement joins TRBV12-3 or TRBV12-4 to TRBJ2-1, with D possibly being TRBD2 (7 bases). The CDR3 covers 17 residues. With 5 bases removed from V and 5 bases from J, the gap between germline ends came to 22 bases. The CDR3 protein is CASSRPPGGPLNNEQFF. In DNA form, the CDR3 reads TGTGCCAGCAGTAGGCCGCCCGGGGGGCCCCTAAACAATGAGCAGTTCTTC.

The V and J genes are TRBV24-1 and TRBJ2-1, with 14 nucleotides matching TRBD2. The trim removed 3 bases at V and 2 bases at J, leaving 5 bases unmatched. CDR3 length: 18 amino acids. CDR1 and CDR2 (germline): KGHDR, SFDVKD. The CDR3 nucleotides are TGTGCCACCAGTGATCCCGGACTAGCGGGAGGAGCCTACAATGAGCAGTTCTTC. This sequence encodes CATSDPGLAGGAYNEQFF.

The rearrangement uses TRBV12-3 or TRBV12-4 and TRBJ1-3, with D possibly TRBD1 on 6 matching bases. V was shortened by 3 bases and J by 0 bases, with 12 bases between the two germline ends. The CDR3 extends over 16 amino acids. The CDR3 nucleotides are TGTGCCAGCAGTTTGGACAGCCTCCTCTCTGGAAACACCATATATTTT. Its protein product is CASSLDSLLSGNTIYF.

This clonotype came up a few times. J is TRBJ2-3 and V is TRBV12-3 or TRBV12-4; no clear D. The CDR3 has 14 amino acids. The V gene lost 7 bases and the J gene lost 3 bases, with 14 bases spanning the gap. The CDR3 loop reads CASNPMSWTDTQYF. The CDR3 DNA reads TGTGCCAGCAACCCCATGAGTTGGACAGATACGCAGTATTTT.

Only a few counts were recorded for this clonotype. This chain links TRBV7-2 with TRBJ2-3; D is perhaps TRBD2 (5 bases). Trimming removed 4 bases at V and 0 bases at J, with 11 bases between. The CDR3 has 15 residues. Germline V gene sequence: CDR1 SGHTA, CDR2 FQGNSA. CDR3 sequence: CASSSLLESTDTQYF. The CDR3 coding sequence is TGTGCCAGCAGCTCTCTACTAGAGAGCACAGATACGCAGTATTTT.